This TCR gamma chain was sequenced during a study of gamma-delta T cells after stem cell transplantation. V was pared by 0 bases and J by 10 bases, with 8 bases of the junction left unmatched. Germline loops: CDR1 EGSNGY, CDR2 YDSYNSKV. The CDR3 consists of 14 residues. Turning to this clone: A much larger clone is a single base away; this may be a read error.

TCRdb re-called clones from the RT-PCR reads via CATT. The sample shows about 5,000 gamma-chain clones, roughly a fifth of them seen only once. The J gene is TRGJP2, the V gene TRGV2. Sequenced sample: gamma-delta T cells. The source of this sequence is a human donor. It is not recorded whose cells these are; they may come from a transplant donor. The chain's CDR3 is CATWDGPPRWIKTF. CDR3 sequence (DNA): TGTGCCACCTGGGACGGGCCCCCTCGTTGGATCAAGACGTTT.